These 6 T cell receptor beta chains were sequenced from one sample in a study of cytomegalovirus exposure and HLA in healthy donors. It was with 60 Vbeta and 13 Jbeta primers that the PCR ran. Sequenced by immunoSEQ multiplex PCR; TCRdb stores in-frame clones only, minus some. The sample lists 180,000 or so clones; approximately 86% were seen once. The sample comprised PBMCs. The receptors derive from a male donor in good health and CMV-seronegative.

This chain joins TRBV19 and TRBJ1-2; TRBD1 matches at 7 bases. Germline V gives CDR1 LNHDA, CDR2 SQIVND (reference sequence). The CDR3 spans 13 residues. With 6 bases clipped from V and 8 bases from J, the junction kept 9 bases outside the gene matches. The CDR3 region has the DNA TGTGCCAGTAGCGGGGGACAGACGAACGGCTACACCTTC. Encoded protein: CASSGGQTNGYTF. The entire variable domain, with the rest obtained from reference TRBV19 and TRBJ1-2, is as follows: DGGITQSPKYLFRKEGQNVTLSCEQNLNHDAMYWYRQDPGQGLRLIYYSQIVNDFQKGDIAEGYSVSREKKESFPLTVTSAQKNPTAFYLCASSGGQTNGYTFGSGTRLTVV.

CDR3 DNA sequence: TGCAGCGTTGAGCCGACAGAGAACACTGAAGCTTTCTTT. Translating it yields CSVEPTENTEAFF. V gene TRBV29-1 combines with J gene TRBJ1-1; maybe TRBD1 (5 bases). This CDR3 region has 13 residues. Germline CDR1 SQVTM, CDR2 ANQGSEA. Trimming pared 3 bases from V and 1 base from J, leaving 9 bases between.

The CDR3 is CASSTTTGGEQYF. The DNA for the CDR3 is TGTGCCAGTAGTACGACGACCGGGGGGGAGCAGTACTTC. This rearrangement joins TRBV19 to TRBJ2-7; TRBD2 matches at 7 bases. The J segment lost 7 bases and the V segment lost 4 bases, leaving 7 bases of the junction unmatched. The CDR3 extends over 13 amino acids. Looked up from germline, CDR1 is LNHDA and CDR2 is SQIVND (reference sequence).

The chain uses TRBV28 and TRBJ1-3, with D possibly TRBD1 on 6 matching bases. Germline V gene data show CDR1 as MDHEN and CDR2 as SYDVKM. V was trimmed by 9 bases and J by 4 bases, leaving 16 bases between them. The CDR3 contains 14 residues. The DNA of the CDR3 is TGTGCCAGTCGGAGGGGGGGTAAGGGAAACACCATATATTTT. Its protein is CASRRGGKGNTIYF.

The chain is built from TRBV5-1 and TRBJ2-3; 10 bases align to TRBD2. This CDR3 has 16 amino acids. J lost 5 bases, V lost 4 bases, and 10 bases had no gene match. Germline CDR1 and CDR2: SGHRS and YFSETQ. The DNA for the CDR3 is TGCGCCAGCAGCAGGCGGAGCGGGGGGGCCGGAGATACGCAGTATTTT. It translates to CASSRRSGGAGDTQYF.

The chain has TRBV10-3 and TRBJ2-1; a weak D match, TRBD2 (6 bases). Germline V gene data show CDR1 as ENHRY and CDR2 as SYGVKD. This CDR3 spans 15 amino acids. V was clipped by 5 bases and J by 4 bases, with 15 bases between them. The CDR3 loop reads CAISNRDSGYNEQFF. In DNA form, the CDR3 reads TGTGCCATCAGTAACCGGGACTCCGGGTACAATGAGCAGTTCTTC.